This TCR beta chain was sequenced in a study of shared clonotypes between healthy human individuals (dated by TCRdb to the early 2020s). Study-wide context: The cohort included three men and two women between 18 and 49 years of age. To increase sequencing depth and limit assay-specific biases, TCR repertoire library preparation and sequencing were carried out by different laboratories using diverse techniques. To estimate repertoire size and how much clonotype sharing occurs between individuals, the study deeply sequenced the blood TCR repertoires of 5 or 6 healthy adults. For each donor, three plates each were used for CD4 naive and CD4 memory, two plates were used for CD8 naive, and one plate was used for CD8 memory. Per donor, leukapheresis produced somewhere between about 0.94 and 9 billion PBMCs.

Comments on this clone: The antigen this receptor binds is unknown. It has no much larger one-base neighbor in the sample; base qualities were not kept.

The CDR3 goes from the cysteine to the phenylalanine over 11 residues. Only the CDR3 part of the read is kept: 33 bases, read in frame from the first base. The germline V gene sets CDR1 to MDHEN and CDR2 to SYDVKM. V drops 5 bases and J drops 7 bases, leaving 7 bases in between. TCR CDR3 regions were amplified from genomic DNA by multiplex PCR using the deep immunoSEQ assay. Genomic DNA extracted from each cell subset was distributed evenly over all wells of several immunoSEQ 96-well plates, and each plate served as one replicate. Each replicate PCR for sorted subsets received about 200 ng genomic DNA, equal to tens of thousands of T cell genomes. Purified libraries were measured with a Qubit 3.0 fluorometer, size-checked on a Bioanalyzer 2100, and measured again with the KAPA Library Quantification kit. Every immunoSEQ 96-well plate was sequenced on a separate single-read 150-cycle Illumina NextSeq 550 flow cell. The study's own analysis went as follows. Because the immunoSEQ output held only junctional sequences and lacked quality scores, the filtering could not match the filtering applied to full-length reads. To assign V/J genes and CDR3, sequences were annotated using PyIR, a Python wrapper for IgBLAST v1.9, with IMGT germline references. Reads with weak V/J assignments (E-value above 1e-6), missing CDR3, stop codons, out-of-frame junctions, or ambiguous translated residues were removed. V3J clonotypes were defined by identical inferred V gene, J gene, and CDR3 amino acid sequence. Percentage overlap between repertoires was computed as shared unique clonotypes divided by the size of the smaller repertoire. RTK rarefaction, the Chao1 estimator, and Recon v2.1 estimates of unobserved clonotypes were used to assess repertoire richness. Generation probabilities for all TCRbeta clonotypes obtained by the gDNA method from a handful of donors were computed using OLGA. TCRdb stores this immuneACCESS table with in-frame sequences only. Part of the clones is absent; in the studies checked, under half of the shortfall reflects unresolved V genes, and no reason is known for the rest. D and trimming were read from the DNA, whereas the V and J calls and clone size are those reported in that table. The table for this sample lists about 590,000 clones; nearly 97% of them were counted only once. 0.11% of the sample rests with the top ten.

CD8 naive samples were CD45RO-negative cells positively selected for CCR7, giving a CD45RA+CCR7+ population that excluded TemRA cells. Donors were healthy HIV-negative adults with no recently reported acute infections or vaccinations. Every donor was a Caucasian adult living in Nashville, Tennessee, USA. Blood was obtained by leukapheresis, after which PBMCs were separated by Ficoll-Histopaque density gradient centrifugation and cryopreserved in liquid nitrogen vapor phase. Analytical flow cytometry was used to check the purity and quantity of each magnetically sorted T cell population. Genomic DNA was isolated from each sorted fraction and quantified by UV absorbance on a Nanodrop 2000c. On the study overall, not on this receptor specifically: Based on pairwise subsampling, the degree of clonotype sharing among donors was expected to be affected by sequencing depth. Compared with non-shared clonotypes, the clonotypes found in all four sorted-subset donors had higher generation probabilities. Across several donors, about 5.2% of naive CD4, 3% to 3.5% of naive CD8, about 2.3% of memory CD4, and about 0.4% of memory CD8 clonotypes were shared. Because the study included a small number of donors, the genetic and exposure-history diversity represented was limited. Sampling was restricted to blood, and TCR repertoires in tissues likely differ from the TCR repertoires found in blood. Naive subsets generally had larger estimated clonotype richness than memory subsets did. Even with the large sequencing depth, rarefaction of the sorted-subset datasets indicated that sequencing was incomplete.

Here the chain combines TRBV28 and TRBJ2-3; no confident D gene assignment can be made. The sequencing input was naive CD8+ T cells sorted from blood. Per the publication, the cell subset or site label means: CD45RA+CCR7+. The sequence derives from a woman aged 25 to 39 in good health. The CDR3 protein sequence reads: CASSPSNTQYF. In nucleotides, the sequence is TGTGCCAGCAGTCCTTCAAATACGCAGTATTTT.